The following is a T cell receptor (beta chain) sequence with its context. Its antigen is undetermined. V lost 4 bases and J 5 bases, leaving 14 bases between the germline ends. In germline, CDR1 is MNHEY, CDR2 SVGAGI. The CDR3 is made up of 14 amino acids. TCRdb's copy holds only in-frame clones and misses some; the assay was immunoSEQ multiplex PCR. The sample carries over 6,000 clones, 88% recorded once. This sample was included in a study of chemoradiotherapy in HPV16-positive cancers. Looking at the study overall: A couple of HPV16-positive patients' cells yielded candidate HPV-specific clones and common motifs.

Findings and caveats of the study: In HPV16-positive patients, HPV-responsive T-cell expansion tracked better recurrence-free survival. The functional HPV-specific definition rests on just a couple of HPV16-positive patients. Candidate HPV-specific clones and E7-related TCR motifs grew in tumor during treatment.

This rearrangement joins TRBV6-5 to TRBJ1-1, with D hard to call. The sample was tumor tissue, taken from a patient who underwent chemoradiotherapy. This sequence originates from a human donor with HPV-associated anogenital cancer. The CDR3 spells CASSLLGSGTEAFF. The CDR3 nucleotides are TGTGCCAGCAGTTTGTTGGGGTCCGGGACTGAAGCTTTCTTT.